The present T cell receptor beta chain was sequenced within a study of T cells expressing NK-cell markers. Background on the study: Seven sequenced donors out of eight were HCMV-seropositive, one seronegative. General study points: The dominant NKG2C+ clonotypes represented about 1.0-7.0% of CD8+ T cells in about six donors. Specificity for HCMV among expanded NKG2C+ T cell clones was not established.

5'RACE template switching with UMIs produced the TCR beta cDNA. TCRdb re-called the 5' RACE reads; one entry per CDR3 protein, DNA not given. This sample's table has 550,000 or so distinct CDR3 sequences. The CDR3 contains 14 residues. The germline CDR1 and CDR2 sequences are MNHNS and SASEGT. To note about this clonotype: The antigen is undetermined.

The chain uses TRBV6-1 and TRBJ1-1. The sample taken for sequencing was blood T cells: a sorted CD56 or NKG2C T cell subset, CD4+ or CD8+ T cells, or bulk PBMC T cells (not recorded which). This clonotype originated in a man younger than 35 in good health. The CDR3: CASSEAVLNTEAFF.